This T cell receptor (beta chain) was observed in a study of blood T cell repertoires in COVID-19. Repertoires were generated with immunoSEQ multiplex PCR, while TCRdb's copy carries only in-frame clones and drops some. The sample lists about 170,000 clones, more than 75% occurring once. The sequencing input was peripheral blood. This clonotype was obtained from an elderly woman with COVID-19, enrolled during active disease.

CDR3 sequence: CASSLFSNTEAFF. The CDR3 nucleotides are TGTGCCAGCAGTTTATTCAGTAACACTGAAGCTTTCTTT. V and J are TRBV27 and TRBJ1-1; D unresolved. The CDR3 contains 13 residues. Trimming removed 1 base from V and 2 bases from J, with 5 bases in between. CDR1 MNHEY and CDR2 SMNVEV come from the germline V gene (reference sequence).